These 2 T cell receptor beta chains were sequenced from one sample in a study of cytomegalovirus exposure and HLA in healthy donors. Primers included in the PCR were 60 Vbeta and 13 Jbeta primers. Measured with immunoSEQ multiplex PCR; TCRdb has only the in-frame clones, and not every one. Of 140,000 to 150,000 clones in the sample, 65% to 85% are singletons; the top ten hold 6% to 8.5%. Sequences were obtained from PBMCs. The receptors stem from a man aged 25 to 40 in good health and CMV-seronegative.

The V call is TRBV29-1, the J call TRBJ2-3; 7 nucleotides agree with TRBD1. CDR1 SQVTM and CDR2 ANQGSEA come from the germline V gene. Trimming removed 4 bases from V and 0 bases from J; junction bases left unmatched: 10. The CDR3 is 16 residues long. CDR3 nucleotides: TGCAGCGTTGGGGGGCCCACAGGGGTTAGCACAGATACGCAGTATTTT. Translation: CSVGGPTGVSTDTQYF.

The V gene is TRBV19, the J gene TRBJ2-5, with TRBD1 matching over 11 bases. CDR1 and CDR2 (germline): LNHDA, SQIVND (reference sequence). This CDR3 has 16 residues. V dropped 5 bases and J dropped 4; count of bases not matched to a gene: 9. The CDR3 region is CASSSLLGQGAETQYF. The CDR3 region has the DNA TGTGCCAGTAGTTCCCTCCTTGGACAGGGGGCAGAGACCCAGTACTTC.